In this sample, the clone carrying this TCR beta chain turned up many times. Germline CDR1 LNHDA, CDR2 SQIVND (reference sequence). CDR3 length: 11 amino acids. V lost 5 bases and J lost 8, with 9 bases in between. This entry comes from a study of metastatic and nonmetastatic thyroid tumors. Whole-study context: Comparison of repertoires was carried out across blood and tumor or nodule tissue from malignant and benign thyroid patients.

Authors' analysis steps: Across clinicopathological groups, CDR3 differences served as the basis for building a distant-metastasis classifier for papillary thyroid cancer. Through MiXCR, TCRdb re-clonotyped the PCR reads. These V and J calls originate from TCRdb's pipeline instead of the authors' own analysis. Among under 30,000 clones listed, around a sixth were seen once. Thyroid surgery was preceded by no treatment in any patient. This chain uses TRBV19 with TRBJ1-2; D ambiguous. The source of this sequence is a male donor with papillary thyroid cancer or a benign thyroid nodule (not recorded which). Some clones in this sample may be carry-over from other donors' samples. The sequenced material came from blood. CDR3 residues: CASSAPYGYTF. The CDR3 nucleotides read TGTGCCAGTAGTGCTCCGTACGGCTACACCTTC.